These T cell receptor beta chains were read from a single sample in a study of CD8+CD57+ T cells in acquired aplastic anemia. A single record per CDR3 protein comes from TCRdb applying MiXCR to the reads. The profile shows fewer than 150,000 distinct CDR3 sequences, roughly 50% of them singletons. Sequencing used sorted CD4+, CD8+, or CD8+CD57+ T cells (not recorded which) from PBMCs. The receptors here all came from a human donor in good health, serving as a control. The CDR3 runs from the conserved cysteine through the conserved F or W. The D gene is left open where the match is weak. Clone size appears in some rows only: once, few, many, or a class for an expanded clone.

D gene,J gene,V gene,CDR3 length,clone size,CDR3 protein,CDR3 DNA
-,TRBJ1-2,TRBV2,12,many,CASSPGVYGYTF,TGTGCCAGCAGTCCAGGGGTCTATGGCTACACCTTC
-,TRBJ1-6,TRBV7-6,16,-,CASSHLAGGSNSPLHF,TGTGCCAGCAGCCACCTAGCGGGGGGGTCTAATTCACCCCTCCACTTT
-,TRBJ1-4,TRBV25-1,14,once,CASSDPPLNEKLFF,TGTGCCAGCAGTGACCCCCCCCTTAATGAAAAACTGTTTTTT
TRBD1,TRBJ2-7,TRBV20-1,15,-,CSALFMDRGSYEQYF,TGCAGTGCTTTATTTATGGACAGGGGATCCTACGAGCAGTACTTC
-,TRBJ1-2,TRBV7-6,15,-,CASSLGGNRNYGYTF,TGTGCCAGCAGCTTAGGCGGGAACAGGAACTATGGCTACACCTTC
-,TRBJ2-1,TRBV24-1,17,-,CATTSSGGGGPYNEQFF,TGTGCCACTACGAGTTCAGGGGGGGGGGGGCCATACAATGAGCAGTTCTTC
-,TRBJ2-1,TRBV28,15,-,CASRQILTGYNEQFF,TGTGCCAGCAGACAAATCTTGACGGGGTACAATGAGCAGTTCTTC
-,TRBJ1-2,TRBV2,11,-,CAGRGLDGYTF,TGTGCCGGGAGGGGCCTGGATGGCTACACCTTC
-,TRBJ2-5,TRBV10-3,15,-,CAISESGPTQETQYF,TGTGCCATCAGTGAGTCAGGGCCTACCCAAGAGACCCAGTACTTC
-,TRBJ2-7,TRBV7-3,13,many,CASSAVQGAEQYF,TGTGCCAGCAGCGCGGTACAGGGCGCCGAGCAGTACTTC
-,TRBJ1-1,TRBV12-3/TRBV12-4,15,many,CASSPQKGRNTEAFF,TGTGCCAGCAGTCCTCAGAAGGGGCGCAACACTGAAGCTTTCTTT
-,TRBJ2-6,TRBV20-1,14,many,CSAKHVSGANVLTF,TGCAGTGCTAAACATGTCTCTGGGGCCAACGTCCTGACTTTC
-,TRBJ2-1,TRBV11-2,15,many,CASSLEGVSYNEQFF,TGTGCCAGCAGCCTGGAGGGGGTCTCCTACAATGAGCAGTTCTTC
TRBD2,TRBJ2-5,TRBV2,14,-,CASRVSGGQETQYF,TGTGCCAGCAGAGTTAGCGGGGGGCAAGAGACCCAGTACTTC
-,TRBJ1-1,TRBV25-1,11,-,CASMGGLEAFF,TGTGCCAGCATGGGGGGGCTTGAAGCTTTCTTT
-,TRBJ2-2,TRBV4-3,12,many,CASSQGDGELFF,TGCGCCAGCAGCCAGGGCGACGGGGAGCTGTTTTTT
-,TRBJ2-1,TRBV5-1,14,many,CASSSGMWGSEQFF,TGCGCCAGCAGCTCGGGGATGTGGGGGAGTGAGCAGTTCTTC
-,TRBJ2-7,TRBV6-1,14,many,CASRGGLKSIEQYF,TGTGCCAGCAGGGGGGGTTTGAAGAGTATTGAGCAGTACTTC
-,TRBJ2-5,TRBV29-1,13,once,CSVDLGGVETQYF,TGCAGCGTTGATCTGGGGGGCGTGGAGACCCAGTACTTC
TRBD2,TRBJ2-7,TRBV19,14,few,CASSPRGSNYEQYF,TGTGCCAGTAGCCCTCGCGGGAGTAACTACGAGCAGTACTTC
-,TRBJ1-2,TRBV6-5,15,many,CASSYSGVGNYGYTF,TGTGCCAGCAGTTACTCAGGGGTTGGGAACTATGGCTACACCTTC
TRBD2,TRBJ2-1,TRBV28,16,-,CASSIEPSGRAGEQFF,TGTGCCAGCAGCATAGAGCCTAGCGGGAGGGCCGGTGAGCAGTTCTTC
TRBD1,TRBJ1-2,TRBV5-6,14,-,CASSLGGQDSGNTF,TGTGCCAGCAGCTTAGGGGGACAGGACTCTGGAAACACCTTC
TRBD2,TRBJ2-3,TRBV29-1,15,-,CSVDRSGAFTDTQYF,TGCAGCGTTGATCGTAGCGGGGCCTTCACAGATACGCAGTATTTT
TRBD1,TRBJ1-1,TRBV27,14,many,CASSPGTVNTEAFF,TGTGCCAGCAGCCCCGGGACAGTGAACACTGAAGCTTTCTTT
TRBD2,TRBJ2-5,TRBV7-2,14,-,CAEPSGGVEETQYF,TGTGCCGAACCTAGCGGGGGGGTAGAAGAGACCCAGTACTTC
TRBD1,TRBJ1-5,TRBV19,17,-,CASSIHATGGLNQPQHF,TGTGCCAGTAGTATTCACGCGACAGGGGGCCTCAATCAGCCCCAGCATTTT